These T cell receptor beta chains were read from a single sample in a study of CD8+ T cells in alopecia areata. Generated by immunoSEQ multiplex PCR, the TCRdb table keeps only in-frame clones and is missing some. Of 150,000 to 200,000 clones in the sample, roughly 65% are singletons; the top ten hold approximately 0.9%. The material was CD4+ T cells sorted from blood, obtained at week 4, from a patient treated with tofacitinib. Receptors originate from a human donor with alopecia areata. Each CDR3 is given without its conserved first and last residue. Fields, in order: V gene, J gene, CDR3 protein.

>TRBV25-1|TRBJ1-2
ASSGEGDRGYGYT
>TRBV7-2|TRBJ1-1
ASSAILGWNTEAF
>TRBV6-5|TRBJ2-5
ASSSDSLRSQY
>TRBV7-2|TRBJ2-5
ASSLVPAGRETQY
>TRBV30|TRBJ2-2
AWSEGTGELF
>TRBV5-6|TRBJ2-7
AVPGPTFGEQY
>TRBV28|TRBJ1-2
ASSLGSHTGGYGYT
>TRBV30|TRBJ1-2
AWSVQTNYGYT
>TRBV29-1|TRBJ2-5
SVVFGGGRDRQETQY
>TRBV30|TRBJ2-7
AWSLRTRDRFYEQY
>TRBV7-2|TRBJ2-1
ASSLALGNLKGEQF
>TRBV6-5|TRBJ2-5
ASSTLDLLGKTQY
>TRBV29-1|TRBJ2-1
SAARLDRDEQF
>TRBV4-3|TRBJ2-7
ASSLDTSKPYEQY
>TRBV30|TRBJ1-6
AWSVSSLPNSPLH
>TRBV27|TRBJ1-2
ASTDDGTGNRGYT
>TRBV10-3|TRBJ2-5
AISPGQEQETQY
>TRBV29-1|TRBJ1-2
SVDTLANYGYT
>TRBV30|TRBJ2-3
ASSGGAGADTQY
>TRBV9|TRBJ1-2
ASSVVPGTGGAEGYT
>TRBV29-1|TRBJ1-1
SAGDHTEAF
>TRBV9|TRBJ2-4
ASSPWSSGGPPNIQY
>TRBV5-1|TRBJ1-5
ASSPTGNNQPQH
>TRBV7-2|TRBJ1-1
ASSLEDRVAF
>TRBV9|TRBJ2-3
ASSVDPGRDTQY
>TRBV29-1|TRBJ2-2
SGGPGLNTGELF
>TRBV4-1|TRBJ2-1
ASSQDPGQRGQF
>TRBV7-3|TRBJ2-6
ASSPRTVSSGANVLT
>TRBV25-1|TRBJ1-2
ASSESENYGYT
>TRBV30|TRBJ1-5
ALGTGANQPQH